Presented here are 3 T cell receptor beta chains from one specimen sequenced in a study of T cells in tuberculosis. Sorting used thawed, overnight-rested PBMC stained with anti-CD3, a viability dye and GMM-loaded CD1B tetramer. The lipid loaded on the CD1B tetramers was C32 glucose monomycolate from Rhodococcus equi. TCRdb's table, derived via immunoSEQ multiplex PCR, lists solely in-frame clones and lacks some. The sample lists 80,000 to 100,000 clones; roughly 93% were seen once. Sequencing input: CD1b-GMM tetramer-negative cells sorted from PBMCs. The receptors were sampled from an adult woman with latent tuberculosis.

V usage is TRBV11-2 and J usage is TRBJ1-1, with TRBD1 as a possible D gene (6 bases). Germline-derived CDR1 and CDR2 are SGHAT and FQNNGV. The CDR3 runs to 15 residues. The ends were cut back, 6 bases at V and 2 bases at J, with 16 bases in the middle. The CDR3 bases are TGTGCCAGCAGGGTGGACAGTTCGGGCAACACTGAAGCTTTCTTT. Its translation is CASRVDSSGNTEAFF.

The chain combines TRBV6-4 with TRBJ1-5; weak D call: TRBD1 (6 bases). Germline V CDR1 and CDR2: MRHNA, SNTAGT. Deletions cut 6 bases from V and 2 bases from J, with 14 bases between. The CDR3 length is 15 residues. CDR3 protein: CASSLSGGGNQPQHF. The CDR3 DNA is TGTGCCAGCAGCCTCAGTGGGGGCGGCAATCAGCCCCAGCATTTT.

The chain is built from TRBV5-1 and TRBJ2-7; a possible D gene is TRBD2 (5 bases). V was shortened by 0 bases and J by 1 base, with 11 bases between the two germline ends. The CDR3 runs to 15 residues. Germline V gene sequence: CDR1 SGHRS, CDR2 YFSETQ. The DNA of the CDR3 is TGCGCCAGCAGCTTGGGGGGAGTTGGTTCCTACGAGCAGTACTTC. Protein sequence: CASSLGGVGSYEQYF.